This T cell receptor beta chain is drawn from a study of blood T cells in healthy people across ages. Alongside a J-beta primer mix, a sample-barcoded 5' primer served in a second PCR lasting about 6 to 12 cycles. A template-switch adaptor with 12 random nucleotides tagged each cDNA molecule. TCRdb recomputed calls from the 5' RACE reads with MiXCR, one row per CDR3 protein. The sample has some 690,000 distinct CDR3 sequences, 22% seen once. The CDR3 is made up of 13 amino acids. V dropped 4 bases and J dropped 6; count of bases not matched to a gene: 5. Germline V CDR1 and CDR2: SQVTM, ANQGSEA. Donation came from healthy Caucasian individuals in Russia who were aged roughly 6 to 95.

This chain uses TRBV29-1 with TRBJ2-3; 9 bases fit TRBD1. The sample taken for sequencing was blood. This TCR was recovered from a man aged 70-80 years in good health. The CDR3 nucleotides read TGCAGCGTTGGGGACAGGGCACAGGATACGCAGTATTTT. This gives the protein CSVGDRAQDTQYF.